This T cell receptor (beta chain) was found in a study of radiation and T cells in renal cell carcinoma (TCRdb year 2020). For the study in its entirety: A total of roughly 53 samples underwent TCR beta sequencing, made up of roughly 26 tumors and about 27 peripheral blood samples. In the 40 to 55 samples combined, about 4 million unique CDR3 nucleotide sequences were found, encoding 3,000,000 or so unique CDR3 amino acid sequences. The last blood draw happened 4 weeks after radiation, timed to coincide with nephrectomy.

In the germline V gene, CDR1 corresponds to SGHTA and CDR2 to FQGNSA. From the cysteine up to the phenylalanine, the CDR3 has a length of 16 residues. Only the CDR3 DNA is retained, 48 bases long and in frame from the first base. Trimming removed 5 bases from V and 2 bases from J; the gene matches leave 6 bases unexplained. Remarks on this clone: This clone's antigen is unknown. One base away there is no much larger clone; base qualities are not given.

The sample's time point, from its label and the paper: blood 4 weeks post-SBRT, at nephrectomy. The treatment or condition label on this specimen signifies: 15 Gy SBRT to primary tumor, nephrectomy 4 weeks later. The samples were obtained from a clinical trial, where primary renal cell carcinomas were treated with 15 Gy stereotactic body radiation therapy and then removed by nephrectomy 4 weeks afterward. To follow tumor-enriched clonotypes, serial peripheral blood was collected from radiation-treated patients at baseline and at 2 weeks and 4 weeks after SBRT. Every patient's renal cell carcinoma showed clear cell pathology. Genomic DNA for TCR sequencing was prepared using the QIAamp DNA Blood Mini Kit (Qiagen). Samples were included in the analyses only if all quality control checks were passed. Following the manufacturer's recommendations, the immunoSEQ kit was used to generate TCR beta libraries from genomic DNA. To prepare the libraries, a first multiplex PCR with proprietary primers was run, followed by a second PCR that added unique barcodes, and a bead cleanup was done after each round. Each sample batch included a kit-provided positive control reaction and a negative control reaction. The final libraries were assessed on an Agilent 4200 TapeStation D1000 ScreenTape, pooled by volume, and quantified by qPCR. Sequencing ran on an Illumina NextSeq500 with a MidOutput 150-cycle cartridge, using 156 Read1 and 15 Index1 cycles with kit custom primers. The pooled library was loaded at 0.9 to 1 pM with an approximately 22% PhiX control spike-in. The original methods were these. Vendor-processed data were analyzed in R, and a clonotype was defined as all T cells sharing the same CDR3 nucleotide sequence. In the clone abundance analyses, frequencies in each sample were normalized to that sample's 10,000 most abundant clones. Before analysis, public T cell clones were removed, and these numbered fewer than six per sample on average. Tumor-enriched and baseline blood-enriched clonotypes were defined by at least a 32-fold difference in abundance between compartments. A beta-binomial differential abundance model was used to identify clonotypes that expanded or contracted between blood time points. Tumor-blood repertoire similarity was measured with the Baroni-Urbani and Buser coefficient, and group comparisons used two-tailed Wilcoxon tests in R. TCRdb mirrors the immuneACCESS table, restricted to in-frame sequences. Some clones are absent from its copies; in checked studies, under half trace to an unresolved V gene, and the reason for the others is unknown. V and J calls and clone size are given by that table; D and trimming were obtained from the DNA. The sample table holds approximately 80,000 clones, of which 89% were seen once. The ten largest clones capture around 6% of the sample.

Study-level results and caveats: The single-armed trial design could not address effects of radiation dose or scheduling on the TCR repertoire. Tracking of blood repertoire dynamics stopped at roughly four weeks after treatment, with no follow-up past that point. An increase in top tumor clonotypes in blood was observed from baseline to 2 weeks post-radiation, followed by contraction by 4 weeks, which was taken to suggest transient expansion of tumor-resident clones. No pretreatment tumor biopsies were available, so the baseline intratumoral presence of clonotypes could not be determined.

Recombination joined TRBV7-2 with TRBJ2-5; 12 central nucleotides agree with TRBD2. This sequence was found in a woman aged 70-85 years with renal cell carcinoma. Sample: blood, taken from a patient whose treatment included radiotherapy and nephrectomy. The CDR3: CASSGGLAGRQETQYF. In nucleotides, the sequence is TGTGCCAGCAGCGGGGGACTAGCGGGCCGGCAAGAGACCCAGTACTTC.